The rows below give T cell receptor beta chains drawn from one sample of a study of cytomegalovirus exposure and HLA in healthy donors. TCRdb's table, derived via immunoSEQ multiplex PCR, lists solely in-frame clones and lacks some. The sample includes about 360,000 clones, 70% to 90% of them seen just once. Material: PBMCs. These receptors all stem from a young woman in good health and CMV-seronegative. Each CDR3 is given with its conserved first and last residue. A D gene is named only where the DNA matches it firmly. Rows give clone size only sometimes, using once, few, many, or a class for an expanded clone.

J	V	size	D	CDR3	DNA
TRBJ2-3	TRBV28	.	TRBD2	CATSGGPDTQYF	TGTGCCACCAGCGGGGGGCCAGATACGCAGTATTTT
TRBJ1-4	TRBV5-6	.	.	CASSFLGLPGSANEKLFF	TGTGCCAGCAGCTTCCTGGGACTGCCCGGCTCAGCTAATGAAAAACTGTTTTTT
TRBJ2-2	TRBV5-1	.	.	CASSTGQIGTGELFF	TGCGCCAGCAGCACTGGACAGATCGGGACCGGGGAGCTGTTTTTT
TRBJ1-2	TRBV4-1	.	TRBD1	CASSQDSGGTGYTF	TGCGCCAGCAGCCAAGACTCAGGGGGTACGGGCTACACCTTC
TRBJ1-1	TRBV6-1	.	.	CASSERYQARSNTEAFF	TGTGCCAGCAGTGAAAGATATCAGGCAAGGTCGAACACTGAAGCTTTCTTT
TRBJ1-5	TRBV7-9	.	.	CASSLAAGAGGNQPQHF	TGTGCCAGCAGCTTAGCTGCAGGGGCCGGGGGCAATCAGCCCCAGCATTTT
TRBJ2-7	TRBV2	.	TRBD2	CASSEGLAGASYEQYF	TGTGCCAGCAGTGAAGGGCTAGCGGGGGCCTCCTACGAGCAGTACTTC
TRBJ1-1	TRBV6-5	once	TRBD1	CASSRDRGDTEAFF	TGTGCCAGCAGTAGGGACAGGGGAGACACTGAAGCTTTCTTT
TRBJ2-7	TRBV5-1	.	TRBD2	CASCCHTSGEGEQYF	TGCGCCAGCTGCTGCCACACTAGCGGCGAAGGCGAGCAGTACTTC
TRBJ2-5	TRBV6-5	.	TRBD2	CASSYSERGGGPQYF	TGTGCCAGCAGTTACTCCGAGCGGGGGGGCGGGCCCCAGTACTTC
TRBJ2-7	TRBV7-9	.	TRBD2	CASSGQTSGRYASYEQYF	TGTGCCAGCAGCGGCCAGACTAGCGGGAGGTACGCTTCCTACGAGCAGTACTTC
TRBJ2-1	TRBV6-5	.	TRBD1	CASRGQGGINEQFF	TGTGCCAGCAGGGGACAGGGAGGAATCAATGAGCAGTTCTTC
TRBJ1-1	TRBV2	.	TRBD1	CASRRQGSTEAFF	TGTGCCAGCAGGAGACAGGGGAGCACTGAAGCTTTCTTT
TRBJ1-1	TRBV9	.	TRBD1	CASSVGTGLRTEAFF	TGTGCCAGCAGCGTAGGGACAGGGTTGAGGACTGAAGCTTTCTTT
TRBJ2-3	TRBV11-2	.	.	CASSLDHYTASTDTQYF	TGTGCCAGCAGCTTAGACCACTATACCGCTAGCACAGATACGCAGTATTTT
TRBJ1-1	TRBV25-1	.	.	CASTKTGNRGTEAFF	TGTGCCAGCACAAAAACAGGGAATAGAGGCACTGAAGCTTTCTTT
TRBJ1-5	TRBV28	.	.	CASSFSGVSNNQPQHF	TGTGCCAGCAGTTTCTCGGGGGTTTCCAACAATCAGCCCCAGCATTTT
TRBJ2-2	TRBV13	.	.	CASSLDWTENTGELFF	TGTGCCAGCAGCTTAGACTGGACAGAGAACACCGGGGAGCTGTTTTTT
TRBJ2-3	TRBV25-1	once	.	CASSVADIQYF	TGTGCCAGCAGTGTCGCGGATATACAGTATTTT
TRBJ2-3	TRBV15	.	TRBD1	CATSRGQGASDTQYF	TGTGCCACCAGCAGAGGACAGGGGGCGTCAGATACGCAGTATTTT
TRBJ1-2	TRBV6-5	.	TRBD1	CASSYSGQGSYGYTF	TGTGCCAGCAGTTACTCGGGACAGGGGAGCTATGGCTACACCTTC
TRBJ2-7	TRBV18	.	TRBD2	CASSPGLAGAREQYF	TGTGCCAGCTCACCCGGACTAGCGGGAGCGAGAGAGCAGTACTTC
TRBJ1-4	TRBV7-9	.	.	CASSLGHTETNEKLFF	TGTGCCAGCAGCTTAGGACACACAGAAACTAATGAAAAACTGTTTTTT
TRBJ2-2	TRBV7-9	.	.	CASSSSFANTGELFF	TGTGCCAGCAGCTCAAGCTTCGCGAACACCGGGGAGCTGTTTTTT
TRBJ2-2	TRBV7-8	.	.	CASSIDQGPTGELFF	TGTGCCAGCAGCATTGACCAGGGGCCCACCGGGGAGCTGTTTTTT
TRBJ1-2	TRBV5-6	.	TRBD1	CASSSPTGSPRYGYTF	TGTGCCAGCAGCTCCCCGACAGGGAGCCCCCGCTATGGCTACACCTTC
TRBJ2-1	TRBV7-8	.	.	CASSPVAGYSYNEQFF	TGTGCCAGCAGCCCCGTCGCGGGGTACTCCTACAATGAGCAGTTCTTC
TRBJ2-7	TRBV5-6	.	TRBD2	CASSLNWGGRSYEQYF	TGTGCCAGCAGCTTGAATTGGGGCGGGAGATCGTACGAGCAGTACTTC